This T cell receptor beta chain was sequenced during a study of cytotoxic CD8 clonotypes in ibrutinib-treated CLL. Study-wide points: Public clonotypes proved infrequent, and on treatment they shrank or remained steady. Timing of sampling differed between sustained-remission and progressing patients. Increased clonality at ibrutinib response gave way to a return toward baseline at progression.

This clone appeared a single time. Antigen unknown. Per germline, CDR1 MGHDK and CDR2 SYGVNS. This CDR3 spans 17 amino acids. Unmatched junction bases numbered 16, after V lost 7 bases and J lost 3 bases. The method was immunoSEQ multiplex PCR; TCRdb's version includes in-frame clones alone and lacks a portion of them. The data contain more than 85,000 clones, around 73% of them singletons. This TCR was sampled from a human donor with chronic lymphocytic leukemia. The genes are TRBV25-1 and TRBJ2-7; 9 nucleotides match TRBD1. This specimen was PBMCs, taken after 12 months of ibrutinib treatment. CDR3 sequence: CASTANPGTGSLYEQYF. CDR3 in DNA: TGTGCCAGCACCGCAAATCCCGGGACAGGGTCTCTCTACGAGCAGTACTTC.